The 27 T cell receptor beta chains below come from one sample, sequenced in a study of blood T cell repertoires in COVID-19 (TCRdb year 2020). The library was made by the immunoSEQ multiplex PCR assay. The clones in this table, taken by TCRdb from immuneACCESS, are in-frame only. Not every clone is retained; where verified, under half of the shortfall comes from an unresolved V gene, and the cause of the rest is unknown. The sample table contains around 220,000 clones; only one count was recorded for around four fifths of them. The ten largest clonotypes hold 20% of the sample. Specimen: peripheral blood. The receptors shown here come from a man under 40 with active or convalescent COVID-19.

The chain uses TRBV30 and TRBJ1-1; D gene uncertain. V lost 0 bases, J lost 1 base, and 6 bases lay in between. Per germline, CDR1 GTSNPN and CDR2 SVGIG (reference sequence). The CDR3 is made up of 13 amino acids. CDR3 DNA sequence: TGTGCCTGGAGTGTGTGGAGGAACACTGAAGCTTTCTTT. It translates to CAWSVWRNTEAFF. The whole variable domain, filled in from reference TRBV30 and TRBJ1-1, reads SQTIHQWPATLVQPVGSPLSLECTVEGTSNPNLYWYRQAAGRGLQLLFYSVGIGQISSEVPQNLSASRPQDRQFILSSKKLLLSDSGFYLCAWSVWRNTEAFFGQGTRLTVV.

This clone showed up just a few times. The CDR3 nucleotides are TGTGCCAGTACCAAACCTCCGGGACAGGGGTTTAATGGCTACACCTTC. Its protein is CASTKPPGQGFNGYTF. This sequence joins TRBV19 and TRBJ1-2; 10 bases are shared with TRBD1. Trimming took 7 bases from V and 6 from J; bases not matched to a gene: 14. The CDR3 covers 16 residues. CDR1 and CDR2 from the germline V gene are LNHDA and SQIVND (reference sequence).

V usage is TRBV27 and J usage is TRBJ1-1, with TRBD1 matching 11 bases. Trimming cost V 6 bases and J 8 bases; bases outside gene matches: 11. Germline CDR1 reads MNHEY; CDR2 reads SMNVEV (reference sequence). This CDR3 has 15 residues. The chain's CDR3 is CASSPRTGGFAEAFF. CDR3 nucleotide sequence: TGTGCCAGCAGCCCCAGGACAGGGGGCTTCGCCGAAGCTTTCTTT.

The chain combines TRBV7-8 with TRBJ2-5; 10 bases are a match to TRBD1. Trimming took 4 bases from V and 9 from J; bases not matched to a gene: 5. CDR1 SGHVS and CDR2 FQNEAQ come from the germline V gene. The CDR3 sequence is 13 residues long. The DNA of the CDR3 is TGTGCCAGCAGCTGGGACAGGGGTGATGCCCAGTACTTC. It codes for CASSWDRGDAQYF.

J is TRBJ1-5 and V is TRBV6-6; D remains ambiguous. Trimming cost V 5 bases and J 4 bases, with 6 bases left between them. The CDR3 loop spans 12 amino acids. Germline CDR1 MNHNY, CDR2 SVGAGI (reference sequence). The CDR3 DNA reads as TGTGCCAGCAGTCCCCTAAATCAGCCCCAGCATTTT. Encoded protein: CASSPLNQPQHF.

The V call is TRBV5-1, the J call TRBJ2-5; TRBD1 is a possible D gene (5 bases). This CDR3 region has 14 residues. Germline-derived CDR1 and CDR2 are SGHRS and YFSETQ. V was trimmed by 1 base and J by 2 bases, leaving 9 bases between them. CDR3 loop: CASSLRGPQETQYF. In DNA form, the CDR3 reads TGCGCCAGCAGCTTGAGGGGCCCACAAGAGACCCAGTACTTC. Full variable domain (rest looked up from reference TRBV5-1 and TRBJ2-5): KAGVTQTPRYLIKTRGQQVTLSCSPISGHRSVSWYQQTPGQGLQFLFEYFSETQRNKGNFPGRFSGRQFSNSRSEMNVSTLELGDSALYLCASSLRGPQETQYFGPGTRLLVL.

V is TRBV11-3 and J is TRBJ1-1; possible D gene TRBD1, 5 bases. This CDR3 has 14 amino acids. Germline CDR1 and CDR2: SGHNT and YENEEA. V was cut by 1 base and J by 6 bases, with 12 bases left in between. CDR3 coding DNA: TGTGCCAGCAGCTTAGGGCTGCAGGGTTCTGAAGCTTTCTTT. Translated: CASSLGLQGSEAFF.

The rearrangement joins TRBV3-1 (or the pseudogene TRBV3-2) to TRBJ1-2; tentative D call: TRBD1 (6 bases). Germline CDR1 is LGHDT and CDR2 is YNNKEL (reference sequence). Trimming cost V 6 bases and J 9 bases, with 20 bases left between them. The CDR3 extends over 14 amino acids. CDR3 residues: CASSRAGGQFSYTF. In DNA, the CDR3 is TGTGCCAGCAGTCGAGCGGGGGGCCAGTTCAGCTACACCTTC.

The chain is built from TRBV5-1 and TRBJ2-1; 11 nucleotides match TRBD2. Germline-derived CDR1 and CDR2 are SGHRS and YFSETQ. The trim removed 2 bases at V and 5 bases at J, leaving 3 bases unmatched. The CDR3 is 15 residues long. The CDR3 here is CASSFTSGGNNEQFF. Here the CDR3 DNA reads TGCGCCAGCAGCTTCACTAGCGGGGGTAACAATGAGCAGTTCTTC.

The count of this clone is one. The rearrangement joins TRBV6-5 to TRBJ2-7; 8 nucleotides align to TRBD2. The CDR3 is 15 amino acids. Per the germline V gene, CDR1 is MNHEY and CDR2 is SVGAGI. Trimming at V came to 4 bases and at J to 3 bases, leaving 8 bases not matched to a gene. The CDR3 nucleotides read TGTGCCAGCAGTTTCGGGGGCAGCGGGAGCTACGAGCAGTACTTC. It translates to CASSFGGSGSYEQYF.

The chain carries TRBV15 and TRBJ2-5; D is undetermined. Looked up from germline, CDR1 is LNHNV and CDR2 is YYDKDF (reference sequence). With 0 bases removed from V and 3 bases from J, the gap between germline ends came to 8 bases. The CDR3 totals 14 residues. The CDR3 region has the DNA TGTGCCACCAGCAGAGATAGCTTGGAAGAGACCCAGTACTTC. Amino acids: CATSRDSLEETQYF.

The chain combines TRBV27 with TRBJ1-6; no clear D gene. Germline CDR1 and CDR2: MNHEY and SMNVEV (reference sequence). The CDR3 is 16 residues long. The V end was cut by 8 bases, the J end by 0 bases, with 14 bases between. In DNA form, the CDR3 reads TGTGCCAGCCAAGGAGACGGGAGCTCCTATAATTCACCCCTCCACTTT. Translation gives CASQGDGSSYNSPLHF.

The V gene is TRBV27, the J gene TRBJ2-3; maybe TRBD2 (5 bases). The CDR3 covers 13 residues. V lost 5 bases, J lost 6 bases, and 12 bases lay in between. Germline-derived CDR1 and CDR2 are MNHEY and SMNVEV (reference sequence). For the CDR3, the DNA is TGTGCCAGCAGTGTCTATCCTAGCGATACGCAGTATTTT. Translation gives CASSVYPSDTQYF.

The rearrangement links TRBV28 to TRBJ1-5; no reliable D call. Germline CDR1 is MDHEN and CDR2 is SYDVKM. V lost 1 base to trimming and J lost 2 bases, with 12 bases between them. This CDR3 has 16 residues. CDR3 region: CASSLSGGSGNQPQHF. The CDR3 DNA sequence: TGTGCCAGCAGTTTATCAGGAGGTTCTGGCAATCAGCCCCAGCATTTT.

The CDR3 region is CASSFPRVQTDTQYF. The CDR3 coding sequence is TGTGCCAGCAGCTTCCCCCGGGTGCAAACAGATACGCAGTATTTT. The chain carries TRBV5-5 and TRBJ2-3; no clear D gene. With 2 bases removed from V and 3 bases from J, the gap between germline ends came to 13 bases. The CDR3 length is 15 residues. CDR1 and CDR2 from the germline V gene are SGHKS and YYEKEE (reference sequence).

The chain uses TRBV5-1 and TRBJ2-1; TRBD2 aligns across 7 bases. The CDR3 contains 14 residues. V dropped 7 bases and J dropped 3; count of bases not matched to a gene: 7. CDR1 and CDR2 (germline): SGHRS, YFSETQ. CDR3 nucleotide sequence: TGCGCCAGCCGGAGCGGGGCAAACTACAATGAGCAGTTCTTC. Residues: CASRSGANYNEQFF.

About this clone itself: One base away lies a much larger clone, so this may be a sequencing read error. V usage is TRBV5-5 and J usage is TRBJ1-6; 7 bases fit TRBD1. Germline loops: CDR1 SGHKS, CDR2 YYEKEE (reference sequence). V lost 0 bases and J lost 5; bases outside the gene matches: 2. The CDR3 has 15 amino acids. CDR3 sequence (DNA): TGTGCCAGCAGCTTGGGGGACAGAAATAATTCACCCCTCCACTTT. Translated: CASSLGDRNNSPLHF.

The V gene is TRBV5-6, the J gene TRBJ2-1, with D tentatively TRBD2 (5 bases). This CDR3 contains 16 residues. V lost 0 bases and J lost 3, with 13 bases in between. Per the germline V gene, CDR1 is SGHDT and CDR2 is YYEEEE. CDR3 sequence reads: CASSLESGSFYNEQFF. For the CDR3, the DNA is TGTGCCAGCAGCTTGGAGTCGGGAAGCTTCTACAATGAGCAGTTCTTC.

The chain couples TRBV18 to TRBJ2-6; D remains unclear. The CDR3 length is 14 residues. Germline V gene sequence: CDR1 KGHSH, CDR2 LQKENI. V lost 6 bases, J lost 2 bases, and 8 bases lay in between. The CDR3 sequence is CASSFFTGANVLTF. The CDR3 nucleotides are TGTGCCAGCTCCTTCTTTACTGGGGCCAACGTCCTGACTTTC.

A few counts support this clone. V is TRBV24-1 and J is TRBJ1-5, with 10 bases identical to TRBD1. This CDR3 has 14 residues. V lost 6 bases to trimming and J lost 7 bases; unmatched junction nucleotides: 5. CDR1 KGHDR and CDR2 SFDVKD come from the germline V gene. The CDR3 nucleotides read TGTGCCACCAGTAGACAGGGGGCAAAACAGCCCCAGCATTTT. This codes for CATSRQGAKQPQHF.

CDR3 in amino acids: CASSQDGGGSYNEQFF. DNA for the CDR3: TGTGCCAGCAGCCAAGATGGAGGGGGCTCGTACAATGAGCAGTTCTTC. V gene TRBV14 combines with J gene TRBJ2-1; D possibly corresponds to TRBD1 (7 bases). In germline, CDR1 is SGHDN, CDR2 FVKESK. Trimming cost V 0 bases and J 4 bases, with 13 bases left between them. The CDR3 runs to 16 residues.

V and J are TRBV11-3 and TRBJ1-1; D gene uncertain. CDR1 is SGHNT and CDR2 is YENEEA in the germline V gene. This CDR3 comprises 13 residues. Trimming shortened V by 0 bases and J by 5 bases, and 7 bases separated the two germline ends. Here the CDR3 reads CASSLEANTEAFF. The CDR3 nucleotides are TGTGCCAGCAGCTTAGAGGCAAATACTGAAGCTTTCTTT. The entire variable domain, with the rest obtained from reference TRBV11-3 and TRBJ1-1, is as follows: EAGVVQSPRYKIIEKKQPVAFWCNPISGHNTLYWYLQNLGQGPELLIRYENEEAVDDSQLPKDRFSAERLKGVDSTLKIQPAELGDSAVYLCASSLEANTEAFFGQGTRLTVV.

The chain joins TRBV9 to TRBJ2-1; tentative D call: TRBD2 (5 bases). The CDR3 contains 17 residues. CDR1 is SGDLS and CDR2 is YYNGEE in the germline V gene. Trimming took off 1 base at V and 0 bases at J, with 14 bases between the two ends. This CDR3 is CASSVSARASSYNEQFF. Here the CDR3 DNA reads TGTGCCAGCAGCGTATCAGCGAGGGCCAGCTCCTACAATGAGCAGTTCTTC.

V is TRBV7-2 and J is TRBJ2-1, with D perhaps TRBD2 (5 bases). Germline loops: CDR1 SGHTA, CDR2 FQGNSA. V lost 0 bases and J 5 bases, leaving 8 bases between the germline ends. This CDR3 comprises 14 residues. CDR3 in amino acids: CASSLAGLNNEQFF. DNA of the CDR3: TGTGCCAGCAGCTTAGCCGGACTTAACAATGAGCAGTTCTTC.

The V and J genes are TRBV20-1 and TRBJ1-1; possibly TRBD1 for D (6 bases). Germline CDR1 DFQATT, CDR2 SNEGSKA (reference sequence). The V gene lost 5 bases and the J gene lost 4 bases, with 8 bases spanning the gap. This CDR3 contains 11 residues. CDR3 in amino acids: CSAAGATEAFF. CDR3 sequence (DNA): TGCAGTGCTGCAGGGGCCACTGAAGCTTTCTTT.

This chain joins TRBV11-2 and TRBJ2-7; no reliable D call. CDR3 length: 13 residues. The V and J ends lost 2 bases and 7 bases respectively, with 12 bases between them. Germline CDR1 and CDR2: SGHAT and FQNNGV. Here the CDR3 DNA reads TGTGCCAGCAGCTTAATCTCTTCTCTTGAGCAGTACTTC. Encoded protein: CASSLISSLEQYF.

The chain is built from TRBV27 and TRBJ1-2; possible D gene TRBD1, 5 bases. Germline V gene sequence: CDR1 MNHEY, CDR2 SMNVEV (reference sequence). V was trimmed by 3 bases and J by 4 bases, leaving 9 bases between them. The CDR3 covers 13 residues. The CDR3 sequence: CASSLGGGYGYTF. The CDR3 DNA reads as TGTGCCAGCAGTTTGGGGGGAGGCTATGGCTACACCTTC.